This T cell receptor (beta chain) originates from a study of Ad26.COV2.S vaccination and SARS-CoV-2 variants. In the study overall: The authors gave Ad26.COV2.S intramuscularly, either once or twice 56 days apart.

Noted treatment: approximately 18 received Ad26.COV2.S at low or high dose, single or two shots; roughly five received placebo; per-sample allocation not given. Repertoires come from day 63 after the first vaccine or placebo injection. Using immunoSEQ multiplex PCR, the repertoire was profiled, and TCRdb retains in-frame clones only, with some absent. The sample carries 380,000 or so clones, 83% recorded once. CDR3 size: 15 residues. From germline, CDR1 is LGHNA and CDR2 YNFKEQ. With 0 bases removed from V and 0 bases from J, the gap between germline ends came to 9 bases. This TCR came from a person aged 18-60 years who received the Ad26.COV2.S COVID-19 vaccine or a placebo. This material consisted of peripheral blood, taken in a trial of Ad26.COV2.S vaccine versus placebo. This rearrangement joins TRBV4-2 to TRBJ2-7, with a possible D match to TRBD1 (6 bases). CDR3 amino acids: CASSQEDRSSYEQYF. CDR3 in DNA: TGTGCCAGCAGCCAAGAGGACAGAAGCTCCTACGAGCAGTACTTC.